Below are 2 T cell receptor beta chains sequenced from a single sample in a study of glioma-infiltrating T cells. The iRepertoire nested amplicon-rescue multiplex PCR amplified TCR alpha and beta CDR3s from RNA. TCRdb recomputed calls from the multiplex PCR reads with MiXCR, one row per CDR3 protein. The repertoire holds about 400,000 distinct CDR3 sequences, around 38% seen once, with approximately 12% in the top ten. Sequencing input: glioma tissue, nonneoplastic brain tissue, or PBMCs (not recorded which). Every receptor here comes from a human donor with low-grade glioma or glioblastoma, undergoing nonglioma brain surgery, or in good health (not recorded which).

Of note for this clonotype: A much larger clone differs by one base, so this may be a read error. No conserved phenylalanine or tryptophan ends this CDR3, so it is likely a read error. The chain links TRBV11-2 to TRBJ2-1; 8 nucleotides line up with TRBD2. The trim removed 3 bases at V and 3 bases at J, leaving 4 bases unmatched. CDR1 is SGHAT and CDR2 is FQNNGV in the germline V gene. The CDR3 consists of 15 residues. The DNA for the CDR3 is TGTGCCAGCAGCTTTCTTAGCGGGATCTACAATGAGCAGTTCCTC. Translating gives CASSFLSGIYNEQFL.

The chain uses TRBV20-1 and TRBJ2-1; the D gene could be TRBD1 or TRBD2 (5 bases each). Germline V gene sequence: CDR1 DFQATT, CDR2 SNEGSKA (reference sequence). This CDR3 comprises 15 residues. Trimming removed 5 bases at V and 0 bases at J, with 14 bases between. The CDR3 loop is CSAHRPGSSYNEQFF. The CDR3 DNA reads as TGCAGTGCTCACAGGCCAGGGAGCTCCTACAATGAGCAGTTCTTC.